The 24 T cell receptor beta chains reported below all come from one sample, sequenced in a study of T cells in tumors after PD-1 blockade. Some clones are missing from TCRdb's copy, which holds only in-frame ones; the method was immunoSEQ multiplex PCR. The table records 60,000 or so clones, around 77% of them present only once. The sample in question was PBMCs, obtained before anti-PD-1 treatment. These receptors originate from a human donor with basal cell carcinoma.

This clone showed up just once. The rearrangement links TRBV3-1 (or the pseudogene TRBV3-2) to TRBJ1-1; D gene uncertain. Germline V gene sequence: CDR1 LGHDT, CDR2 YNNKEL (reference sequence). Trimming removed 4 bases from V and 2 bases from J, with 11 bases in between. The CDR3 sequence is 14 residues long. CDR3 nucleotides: TGTGCCAGCAGCCCTAAAAATTTCAACACTGAAGCTTTCTTT. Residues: CASSPKNFNTEAFF.

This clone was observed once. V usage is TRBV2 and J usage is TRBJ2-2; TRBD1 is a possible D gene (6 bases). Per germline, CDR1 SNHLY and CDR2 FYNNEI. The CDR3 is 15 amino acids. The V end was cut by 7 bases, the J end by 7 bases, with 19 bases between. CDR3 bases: TGTGCCAGCACTCCGGAACAGGGAACCCTCGGGGAGCTGTTTTTT. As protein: CASTPEQGTLGELFF.

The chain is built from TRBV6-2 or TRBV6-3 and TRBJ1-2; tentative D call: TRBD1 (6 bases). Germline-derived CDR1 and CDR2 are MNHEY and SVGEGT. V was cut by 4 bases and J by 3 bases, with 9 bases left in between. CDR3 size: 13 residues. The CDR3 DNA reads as TGTGCCAGCAGTTCTGACAGGCACTATGGCTACACCTTC. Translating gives CASSSDRHYGYTF.

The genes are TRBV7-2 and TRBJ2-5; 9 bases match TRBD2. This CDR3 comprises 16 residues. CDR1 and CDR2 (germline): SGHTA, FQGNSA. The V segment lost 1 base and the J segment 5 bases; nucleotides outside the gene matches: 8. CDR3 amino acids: CASSLGLAGVRETQYF. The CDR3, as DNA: TGTGCCAGCAGCTTAGGATTAGCGGGGGTCCGGGAGACCCAGTACTTC.

CDR3 protein: CASSLRAGTSYEQYF. DNA of the CDR3: TGTGCCAGCAGCTTGAGAGCAGGGACCTCCTACGAGCAGTACTTC. The chain links TRBV5-4 to TRBJ2-7; D assignment may be TRBD1 or TRBD2 (5 bases each). This CDR3 is 15 amino acids long. The V end was cut by 1 base, the J end by 0 bases, with 11 bases between. CDR1 is SGHNT and CDR2 is YYREEE in the germline V gene (reference sequence). The full variable domain, with the rest looked up from reference TRBV5-4 and TRBJ2-7, is ETGVTQSPTHLIKTRGQQVTLRCSSQSGHNTVSWYQQALGQGPQFIFQYYREEENGRGNFPPRFSGLQFPNYSSELNVNALELDDSALYLCASSLRAGTSYEQYFGPGTRLTVT.

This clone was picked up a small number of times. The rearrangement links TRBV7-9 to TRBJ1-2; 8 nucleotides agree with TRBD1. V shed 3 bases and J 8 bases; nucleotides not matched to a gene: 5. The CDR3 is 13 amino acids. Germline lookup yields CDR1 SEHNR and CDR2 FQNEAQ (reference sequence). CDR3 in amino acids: CASSLETGVGYTF. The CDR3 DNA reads TGTGCCAGCAGCTTGGAGACAGGGGTGGGCTACACCTTC.

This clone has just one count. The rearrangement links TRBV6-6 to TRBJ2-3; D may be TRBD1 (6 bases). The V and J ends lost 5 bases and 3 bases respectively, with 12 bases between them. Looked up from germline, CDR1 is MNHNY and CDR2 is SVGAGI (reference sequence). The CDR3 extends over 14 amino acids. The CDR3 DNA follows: TGTGCCAGCAGTGTACAGGGTAAAACAGATACGCAGTATTTT. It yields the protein CASSVQGKTDTQYF.

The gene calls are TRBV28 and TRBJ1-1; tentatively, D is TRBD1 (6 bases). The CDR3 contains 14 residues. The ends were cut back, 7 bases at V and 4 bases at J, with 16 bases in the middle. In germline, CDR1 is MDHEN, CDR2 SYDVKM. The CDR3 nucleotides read TGTGCCAGCATCGAAGGGGGGGCGGGCACTGAAGCTTTCTTT. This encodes CASIEGGAGTEAFF. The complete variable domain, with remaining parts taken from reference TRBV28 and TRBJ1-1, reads DVKVTQSSRYLVKRTGEKVFLECVQDMDHENMFWYRQDPGLGLRLIYFSYDVKMKEKGDIPEGYSVSREKKERFSLILESASTNQTSMYLCASIEGGAGTEAFFGQGTRLTVV.

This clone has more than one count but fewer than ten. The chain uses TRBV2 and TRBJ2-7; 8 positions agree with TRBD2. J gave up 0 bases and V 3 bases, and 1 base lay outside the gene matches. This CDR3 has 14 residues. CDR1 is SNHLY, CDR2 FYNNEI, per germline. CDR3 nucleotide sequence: TGTGCCAGCAGTGACGGGACTAGCTCCTACGAGCAGTACTTC. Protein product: CASSDGTSSYEQYF.

CDR3 in amino acids: CASSEARRRNGGYTF. As DNA, the CDR3 is TGTGCCAGCAGTGAAGCGCGTCGGCGGAACGGCGGCTACACCTTC. V usage is TRBV6-1 and J usage is TRBJ1-2; D gene unclear. Germline loops: CDR1 MNHNS, CDR2 SASEGT. The CDR3 length is 15 residues. V lost 0 bases and J 8 bases, leaving 16 bases between the germline ends.

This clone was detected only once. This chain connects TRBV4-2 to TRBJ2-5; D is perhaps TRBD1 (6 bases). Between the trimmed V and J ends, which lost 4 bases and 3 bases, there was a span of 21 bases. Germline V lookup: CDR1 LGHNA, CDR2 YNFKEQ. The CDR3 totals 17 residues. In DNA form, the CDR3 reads TGTGCCAGCAGCCGAAGTCGCGGCAGGGGCGCAGAAGAGACCCAGTACTTC. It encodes CASSRSRGRGAEETQYF.

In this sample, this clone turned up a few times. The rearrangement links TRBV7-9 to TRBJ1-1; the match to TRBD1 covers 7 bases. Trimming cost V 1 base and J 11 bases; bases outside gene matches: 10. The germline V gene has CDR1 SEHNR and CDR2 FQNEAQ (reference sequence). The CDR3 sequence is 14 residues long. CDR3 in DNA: TGTGCCAGCAGCTTAGATGGGACAGTCGGCAGGGCTTTCTTT. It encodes CASSLDGTVGRAFF.

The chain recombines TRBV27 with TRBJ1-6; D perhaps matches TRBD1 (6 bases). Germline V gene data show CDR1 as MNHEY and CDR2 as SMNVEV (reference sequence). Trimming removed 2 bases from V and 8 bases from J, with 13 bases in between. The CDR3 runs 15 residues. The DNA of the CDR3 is TGTGCCAGCAGTTTAGTGACAGGAGGGGATTCACCCCTCCACTTT. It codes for CASSLVTGGDSPLHF.

CDR3 amino acids: CASSSAAQETQYF. CDR3 bases: TGTGCCAGTAGTTCCGCAGCACAAGAGACCCAGTACTTC. The rearrangement links TRBV19 to TRBJ2-5, with D unresolved. CDR1 and CDR2 from the germline V gene are LNHDA and SQIVND (reference sequence). V lost 5 bases to trimming and J lost 2 bases, with 9 bases between them. The CDR3 runs 13 residues.

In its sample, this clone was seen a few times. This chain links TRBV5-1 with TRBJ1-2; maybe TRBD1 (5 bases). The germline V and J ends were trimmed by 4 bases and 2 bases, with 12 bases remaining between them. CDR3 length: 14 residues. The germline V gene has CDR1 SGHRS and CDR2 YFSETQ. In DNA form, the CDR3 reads TGCGCCAGCAGCCGGGACGTCGGCAACTATGGCTACACCTTC. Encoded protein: CASSRDVGNYGYTF. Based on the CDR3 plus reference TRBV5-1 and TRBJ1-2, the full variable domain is KAGVTQTPRYLIKTRGQQVTLSCSPISGHRSVSWYQQTPGQGLQFLFEYFSETQRNKGNFPGRFSGRQFSNSRSEMNVSTLELGDSALYLCASSRDVGNYGYTFGSGTRLTVV.

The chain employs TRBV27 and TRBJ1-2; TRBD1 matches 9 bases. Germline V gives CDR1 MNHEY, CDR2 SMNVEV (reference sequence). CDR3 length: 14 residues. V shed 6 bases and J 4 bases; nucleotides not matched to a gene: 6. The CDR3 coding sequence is TGTGCCAGCAGACCGGGACAGGGCCCCTATGGCTACACCTTC. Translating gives CASRPGQGPYGYTF.

CDR3 coding DNA: TGTGCCAGCAGCCCCCGGACTAGCGGGGGGTACGAGCAGTACTTC. Its translation is CASSPRTSGGYEQYF. The chain has TRBV7-6 and TRBJ2-7; 14 nucleotides agree with TRBD2. V lost 5 bases and J lost 4; bases outside the gene matches: 4. The CDR3 runs to 15 residues. The V gene's germline CDR1 is SGHVS and CDR2 FNYEAQ.

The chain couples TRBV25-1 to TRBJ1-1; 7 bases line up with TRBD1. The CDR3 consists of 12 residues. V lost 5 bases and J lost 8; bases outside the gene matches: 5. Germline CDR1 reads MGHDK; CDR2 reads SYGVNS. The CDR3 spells CASSRNRGEAFF. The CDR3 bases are TGTGCCAGCAGTAGAAACAGGGGAGAAGCTTTCTTT. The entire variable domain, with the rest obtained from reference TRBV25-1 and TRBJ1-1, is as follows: EADIYQTPRYLVIGTGKKITLECSQTMGHDKMYWYQQDPGMELHLIHYSYGVNSTEKGDLSSESTVSRIRTEHFPLTLESARPSHTSQYLCASSRNRGEAFFGQGTRLTVV.

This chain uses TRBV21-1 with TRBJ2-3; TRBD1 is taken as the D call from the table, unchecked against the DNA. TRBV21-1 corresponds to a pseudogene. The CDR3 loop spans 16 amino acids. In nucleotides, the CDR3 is TGTGCCAGCAGCAATGCAACCGGGACATTTACAGATACGCAGTATTTT. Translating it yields CASSNATGTFTDTQYF.

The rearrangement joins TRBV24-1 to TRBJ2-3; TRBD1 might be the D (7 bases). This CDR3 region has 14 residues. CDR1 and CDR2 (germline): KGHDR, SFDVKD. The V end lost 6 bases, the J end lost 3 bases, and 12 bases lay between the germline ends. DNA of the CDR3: TGTGCCACCAGTTCCAGGGGGGAGACAGATACGCAGTATTTT. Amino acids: CATSSRGETDTQYF.

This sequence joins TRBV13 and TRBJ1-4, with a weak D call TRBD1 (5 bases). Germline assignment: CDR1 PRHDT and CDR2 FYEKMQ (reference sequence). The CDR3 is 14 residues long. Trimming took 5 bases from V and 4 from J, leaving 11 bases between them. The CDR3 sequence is CASSGGALNEKLFF. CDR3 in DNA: TGTGCCAGCAGCGGCGGGGCCCTTAATGAAAAACTGTTTTTT. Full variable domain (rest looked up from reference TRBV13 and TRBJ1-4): AAGVIQSPRHLIKEKRETATLKCYPIPRHDTVYWYQQGPGQDPQFLISFYEKMQSDKGSIPDRFSAQQFSDYHSELNMSSLELGDSALYFCASSGGALNEKLFFGSGTQLSVL.

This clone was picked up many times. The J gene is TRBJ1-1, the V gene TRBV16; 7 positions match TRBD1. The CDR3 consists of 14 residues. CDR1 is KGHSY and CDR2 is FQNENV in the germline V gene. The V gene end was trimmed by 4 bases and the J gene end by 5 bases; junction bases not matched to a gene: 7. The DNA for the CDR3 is TGTGCCAGCAGCCCAACAGGGGTGCGGACTGAAGCTTTCTTT. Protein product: CASSPTGVRTEAFF. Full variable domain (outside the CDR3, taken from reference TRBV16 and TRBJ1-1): GEEVAQTPKHLVRGEGQKAKLYCAPIKGHSYVFWYQQVLKNEFKFLISFQNENVFDETGMPKERFSAKCLPNSPCSLEIQATKLEDSAVYFCASSPTGVRTEAFFGQGTRLTVV.

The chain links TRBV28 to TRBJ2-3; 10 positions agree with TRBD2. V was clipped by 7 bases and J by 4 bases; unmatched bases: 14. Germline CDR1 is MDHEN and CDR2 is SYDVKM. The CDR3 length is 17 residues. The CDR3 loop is CASIPLVTSGAADTQYF. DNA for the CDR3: TGTGCCAGCATCCCCCTCGTAACTAGCGGGGCTGCAGATACGCAGTATTTT.

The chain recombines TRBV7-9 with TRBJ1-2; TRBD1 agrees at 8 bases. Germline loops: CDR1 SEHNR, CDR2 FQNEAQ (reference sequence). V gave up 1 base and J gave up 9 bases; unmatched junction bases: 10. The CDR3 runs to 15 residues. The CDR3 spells CASSLEGRGLWSYTF. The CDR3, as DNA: TGTGCCAGCAGCTTAGAAGGCAGGGGGCTATGGAGCTACACCTTC.